This is a list of T cell receptor beta chains from one sample in a study of CD8 T cells in ankylosing spondylitis. Each CDR3 protein gets one entry after TCRdb re-called the 5' RACE reads with MiXCR. The data contain 200,000 to 250,000 distinct CDR3 sequences, more than 9% of them singletons. The specimen sequenced was blood, either unsorted or a sorted T cell fraction (not recorded which). The source is a male donor with ankylosing spondylitis or in good health (not recorded which). The CDR3 runs from the conserved cysteine through the conserved F or W. D genes are given only for firm matches. Clone size is given for some rows only: seen once, a few or many times, or a class if the clone is expanded.

V	D	length	J	size	DNA	CDR3
TRBV28	.	16	TRBJ1-1	.	TGTGCCAGCAGAGCCTCGGCGAAAGGGACGAACACTGAAGCTTTCTTT	CASRASAKGTNTEAFF
TRBV3-1	.	16	TRBJ2-7	many	TGTGCCAGCAGCCAAGATTGGAGAGACTACGCCTACGAGCAGTACTTC	CASSQDWRDYAYEQYF
TRBV4-2	.	16	TRBJ1-5	few	TGTGCCAGCAGCCAAGAAGTGGCAGTGGGTAATCAGCCCCAGCATTTT	CASSQEVAVGNQPQHF
TRBV5-1	.	14	TRBJ1-1	many	TGCGCCAGCGGAGGAGATGGTCTGAACACTGAAGCTTTCTTT	CASGGDGLNTEAFF
TRBV28	TRBD2	18	TRBJ2-2	many	TGTGCCAGCAGTTATATGGGACTAGCGGGGCCGAACACCGGGGAGCTGTTTTTT	CASSYMGLAGPNTGELFF
TRBV5-6	.	11	TRBJ1-2	few	TGTGCCAGCAGCTTGGGGACTGGCTACACCTTC	CASSLGTGYTF
TRBV7-3	.	15	TRBJ2-3	many	TGTGCCAGCAGCTTAGGCCCTTTCGGCACAGATACGCAGTATTTT	CASSLGPFGTDTQYF
TRBV9	.	15	TRBJ1-1	many	TGTGCCAGCAGCGTAGCGGGGGGGATGAACACTGAAGCTTTCTTT	CASSVAGGMNTEAFF
TRBV6-1	TRBD2	17	TRBJ2-2	many	TGTGCCAGCAGCACGACTAGCGGACTGGGGAACACCGGGGAGCTGTTTTTT	CASSTTSGLGNTGELFF
TRBV6-5	.	17	TRBJ1-1	many	TGTGCCAGCAGTTACTCGAACTTTCAGGGGATTTACACTGAAGCTTTCTTT	CASSYSNFQGIYTEAFF
TRBV11-2	.	16	TRBJ1-6	many	TGTGCCAGCAGCCCCCAGGGGATGTCCTATAATTCACCCCTCCACTTT	CASSPQGMSYNSPLHF
TRBV4-2	.	13	TRBJ1-2	many	TGTGCCAGCAGCCGGCGCGGGGGCTATGGCTACACCTTC	CASSRRGGYGYTF
TRBV7-9	.	16	TRBJ2-2	few	TGTGCCAGCAGCTTAGCGACCCCGCAGGGCACCGGGGAGCTGTTTTTT	CASSLATPQGTGELFF
TRBV12-3/TRBV12-4	TRBD1	17	TRBJ2-7	few	TGTGCCAGCAGTTTAATGTCAGGGGGCTTGTCTTTAAGCGAGCAGTACTTC	CASSLMSGGLSLSEQYF
TRBV5-1	.	16	TRBJ2-1	few	TGCGCCAGCAGGGGAGGAGCGGGTAGTTCCTACAATGAGCAGTTCTTC	CASRGGAGSSYNEQFF
TRBV27	.	15	TRBJ1-2	many	TGTGCCAGCAGTTTTAGCGGGGGTCCATGGTATGGCTACACCTTC	CASSFSGGPWYGYTF
TRBV20-1	.	13	TRBJ1-1	few	TGCAGTGCTAAACCGGACGGAGACACTGAAGCTTTCTTT	CSAKPDGDTEAFF
TRBV3-1	.	11	TRBJ2-5	many	TGTGCCAGCAAGACGGGGGAGACCCAGTACTTC	CASKTGETQYF
TRBV10-3	.	15	TRBJ1-6	.	TGTGCCATCAGTGAGTCAGAGGGGCAGGGGTCACCCCTCCACTTT	CAISESEGQGSPLHF
TRBV7-9	TRBD2	16	TRBJ2-2	many	TGTGCCAGCATCCGGGGAGCTAGCGGGAGGACCGGGGAGCTGTTTTTT	CASIRGASGRTGELFF
TRBV5-1	TRBD2	20	TRBJ2-3	many	TGCGCCAGCAGCTTTTTTCCTAGCGGGGGGCCTCCGGAAGGCCCAGATACGCAGTATTTT	CASSFFPSGGPPEGPDTQYF
TRBV7-9	.	13	TRBJ2-2	.	TGTGCCAGCAGCCAAGGAGTGGAGGGGGAGCTGTTTTTT	CASSQGVEGELFF
TRBV29-1	TRBD2	15	TRBJ2-2	many	TGCAGCTTTAAAGTAGCGGGGGGCTCCGGCGGGGAGCTGTTTTTT	CSFKVAGGSGGELFF
TRBV2	TRBD1	14	TRBJ1-2	few	TGTGCCAGCAGTGGAGACAGGGGTAACTATGGCTACACCTTC	CASSGDRGNYGYTF
TRBV2	.	12	TRBJ1-1	.	TGTGCCAGCAGTCGACAGAACACTGAAGCTTTCTTT	CASSRQNTEAFF
TRBV5-1	.	13	TRBJ2-5	many	TGCGCCAGCAGCTTGGCCACCGAGGAGACCCAGTACTTC	CASSLATEETQYF
TRBV7-3	TRBD2	14	TRBJ2-1	few	TGTGCCAGCAGCCTTTCGGGGGGTCACAATGAGCAGTTCTTC	CASSLSGGHNEQFF
TRBV11-2	TRBD1	15	TRBJ1-4	many	TGTGCCAGCAGCCCAGGACAGGGCCCTAATGAAAAACTGTTTTTT	CASSPGQGPNEKLFF
TRBV29-1	.	12	TRBJ2-5	many	TGCAGCGTTGAACAGGCTCCGGAGACCCAGTACTTC	CSVEQAPETQYF
TRBV20-1	.	15	TRBJ1-1	many	TGCAGTGCCCACCTTAGCGGACGGACGGACACTGAAGCTTTCTTT	CSAHLSGRTDTEAFF
TRBV20-1	.	11	TRBJ2-1	.	TGCAGTGCCCTCTCAGTGGATGAGCAGTTCTTC	CSALSVDEQFF
TRBV10-3	.	15	TRBJ1-2	many	TGTGCCATCAGTGAGTCGAGGGGAGAGAACTATGGCTACACCTTC	CAISESRGENYGYTF
TRBV28	TRBD1	15	TRBJ2-7	many	TGTGCCAGCACCTCTCCCGGGACAGGGGGTAACGAGCAGTACTTC	CASTSPGTGGNEQYF
TRBV3-1	TRBD1	13	TRBJ1-1	many	TGTGCCAGCAGCCAGGACAGGGGGCAAGAAGCTTTCTTT	CASSQDRGQEAFF
TRBV20-1	.	15	TRBJ2-3	many	TGCAGTGCTAGAGATGATAGTGAGAAAAGGGATACGCAGTATTTT	CSARDDSEKRDTQYF
TRBV4-2	.	17	TRBJ2-7	.	TGTGCCAGCAGCCAAGAAAGAAGCGGCTCGGGATCCTACGAGCAGTACTTC	CASSQERSGSGSYEQYF
TRBV6-1	.	15	TRBJ2-7	many	TGTGCCAGCATCCTCTCAGCGGGACAGCCCCACGAGCAGTACTTC	CASILSAGQPHEQYF
TRBV5-6	TRBD1	17	TRBJ2-3	many	TGTGCCAGCAGCTTAAAAGGGACAGGGGTCTCCACAGATACGCAGTATTTT	CASSLKGTGVSTDTQYF
TRBV21-1	.	11	TRBJ2-3	.	TGTGCCAGCAGCAAGGACAGCCACCGGGATTTT	CASSKDSHRDF
TRBV7-2	.	11	TRBJ1-3	many	TGTGCCAGCATGGCTTCTACAACCATATATTTT	CASMASTTIYF
TRBV12-3/TRBV12-4	TRBD1	15	TRBJ1-6	many	TGTGCCAGCAGTCCCACCGGGACAGATAATTCACCCCTCCACTTT	CASSPTGTDNSPLHF
TRBV20-1	TRBD2	15	TRBJ2-3	many	TGCAGTGCTAGCATGTTAGCGGGGCAACCAGATACGCAGTATTTT	CSASMLAGQPDTQYF
TRBV5-6	.	15	TRBJ1-2	many	TGTGCCAGCAGCTTGGTGGTCGGCGACTCCTATGGCTACACCTTC	CASSLVVGDSYGYTF
TRBV5-6	.	12	TRBJ1-2	.	TGTGCCAGCAGCTTCATTGGCTATGGCTACACCTTC	CASSFIGYGYTF
TRBV5-1	.	13	TRBJ2-7	many	TGCGCCAGCAGCTTCCGGGACCAGGGGATACAGTACTTC	CASSFRDQGIQYF
TRBV5-6	.	16	TRBJ1-1	.	TGTGCCAGCAGCCCGGACGCCGGAGGACTTCGGACTGAAGCTTTCTTT	CASSPDAGGLRTEAFF
TRBV5-1	.	15	TRBJ2-7	many	TGCGCCAGCAGCCAGCTTAGCGGAAGCTCCTACGAGCAGTACTTC	CASSQLSGSSYEQYF
TRBV12-3/TRBV12-4	.	16	TRBJ1-3	many	TGTGCCAGCAGTTTAGCAGGAGCTTTAACTGGAAACACCATATATTTT	CASSLAGALTGNTIYF
TRBV7-8	TRBD2	14	TRBJ2-3	.	TGTGCCAGCGGAGGGACTAGCGGCCAGGGTACGCAGTATTTT	CASGGTSGQGTQYF
TRBV12-3/TRBV12-4	.	16	TRBJ2-1	.	TGTGCCAGCAGTCTTCGGTCCCCCCGCTCCTACAATGAGCAGTTCTTC	CASSLRSPRSYNEQFF
TRBV7-8	.	20	TRBJ2-2	many	TGTGCCAGCAGCTTGCCGAGCGAACCACCTCACGGCTTGAACACCGGGGAGCTGTTTTTT	CASSLPSEPPHGLNTGELFF
TRBV7-2	TRBD2	15	TRBJ2-1	many	TGTGCCAGCAGCATAAGGACTAGTCCCAACAATGAGCAGTTCTTC	CASSIRTSPNNEQFF
TRBV20-1	.	15	TRBJ2-1	few	TGCAGTGCGCCAGAGCGGCCAGGCTCCTACAATGAGCAGTTCTTC	CSAPERPGSYNEQFF
TRBV27	.	14	TRBJ2-2	.	TGTGCCAGCAGTTTACTGGCGGACACCGGGGAGCTGTTTTTT	CASSLLADTGELFF